Each of the 19 T cell receptor beta chains below was sequenced from the same sample in a study of T cells after yellow fever vaccination. One entry per CDR3 protein, called by TCRdb with MiXCR from the 5' RACE reads. The data show about 550,000 distinct CDR3 sequences, less than 20% seen once. The source material was PBMCs, sampled 15 days after the yellow fever booster vaccination. The receptors come from a young man who received the YFV17D yellow fever vaccine.

This clonotype was picked up a small number of times. V is TRBV10-1 and J is TRBJ2-1; D perhaps matches TRBD1 (5 bases). V shed 3 bases and J shed 7 bases, with 13 bases lying between them. Germline V lookup: CDR1 WNHNN, CDR2 SYGVQD (reference sequence). This CDR3 is built from 14 residues. Written as DNA, the CDR3 is TGCGCCAGCAGTGACCAGATCAGGGCGAATGAGCAGTTCTTC. This translates into CASSDQIRANEQFF.

A single count supports this clonotype. The genes are TRBV29-1 and TRBJ2-3, with 9 bases that match TRBD2. The V gene's germline CDR1 is SQVTM and CDR2 ANQGSEA. The junction had 7 bases not matched to a gene; V was cut back by 2 bases and J by 4 bases. CDR3 length equals 15 residues. The CDR3 coding sequence is TGCAGCGTTGAAATGAAGCGGGAGGCGTCAGATACGCAGTATTTT. As protein: CSVEMKREASDTQYF.

This clonotype was detected a few times. The chain links TRBV28 to TRBJ2-1; 7 nucleotides line up with TRBD2. The CDR3 runs to 15 residues. Per germline, CDR1 MDHEN and CDR2 SYDVKM. The junction had 9 bases not matched to a gene; V was cut back by 5 bases and J by 5 bases. In DNA, the CDR3 is TGTGCCAGCAGTACTCGTTTCCGGGGGGACAATGAGCAGTTCTTC. It is translated as CASSTRFRGDNEQFF.

The chain recombines TRBV7-2 with TRBJ2-1, with 8 bases lining up with TRBD2. Losses at the gene ends were 4 bases for V and 15 bases for J; bases not matched to a gene: 11. In germline, CDR1 is SGHTA, CDR2 FQGNSA. The CDR3 runs 13 residues. Written as DNA, the CDR3 is TGTGCCAGCAGCTCCCTGACTAGCGAGTACCCGTTCTTC. Translating gives CASSSLTSEYPFF.

This clonotype was seen more than once but under ten times. The chain is built from TRBV29-1 and TRBJ2-7; TRBD2 aligns across 10 bases. The CDR3 sequence is 15 residues long. From germline, CDR1 is SQVTM and CDR2 ANQGSEA. V shed 4 bases and J 2 bases; nucleotides not matched to a gene: 8. The CDR3 loop reads CSVVLAGELTYEQYF. Here the CDR3 DNA reads TGCAGCGTTGTTCTAGCGGGAGAACTTACCTACGAGCAGTACTTC.

The V call is TRBV4-3, the J call TRBJ2-1; TRBD2 agrees at 12 bases. The length of the CDR3 is 17 residues. The V and J ends lost 1 base and 8 bases, in that order; junction bases with no gene match: 9. In germline, CDR1 is LGHNA, CDR2 YSLEER. The CDR3 loop is CASSQATSGSLGYEQFF. CDR3 in DNA: TGCGCCAGCAGCCAAGCGACTAGCGGGAGTCTGGGCTATGAGCAGTTCTTC.

The chain links TRBV20-1 to TRBJ1-1; 9 positions agree with TRBD1. This CDR3 comprises 14 residues. CDR1 and CDR2 (germline): DFQATT, SNEGSKA (reference sequence). V was clipped by 6 bases and J by 2 bases; unmatched bases: 7. CDR3 loop: CSAEQGAANTEAFF. In DNA form, the CDR3 reads TGCAGTGCCGAACAGGGGGCAGCCAACACTGAAGCTTTCTTT.

This clonotype has only a few counts. The rearrangement joins TRBV6-2 or TRBV6-3 to TRBJ2-2, with 7 bases that match TRBD1. CDR1 and CDR2 from the germline V gene are MNHEY and SVGEGT. The V and J ends lost 4 bases and 6 bases, in that order; junction bases with no gene match: 20. The CDR3 loop spans 19 amino acids. For the CDR3, the DNA is TGTGCCAGCAGTTCCCCCGGGGCAGGGGGTGGTATATCGGCCGGGGAGCTGTTTTTT. Its translation is CASSSPGAGGGISAGELFF.

This clonotype occurred a few times. The chain recombines TRBV5-6 with TRBJ2-7; 10 nucleotides agree with TRBD2. Trimming cost V 3 bases and J 2 bases; bases outside gene matches: 2. Germline assignment: CDR1 SGHDT and CDR2 YYEEEE. The CDR3 sequence is 14 residues long. Written as DNA, the CDR3 is TGTGCCAGCAGCTCCAGCGGGAGGGCCTACGAGCAGTACTTC. This codes for CASSSSGRAYEQYF.

The V and J genes are TRBV4-2 and TRBJ2-5; D call uncertain. Trimming removed 2 bases at V and 6 bases at J, with 16 bases between. The CDR3 has 15 residues. CDR1 is LGHNA and CDR2 is YNFKEQ in the germline V gene. CDR3 residues: CASSQSDAQEQTQYF. The CDR3 DNA reads as TGTGCCAGCAGCCAAAGTGATGCCCAGGAACAGACCCAGTACTTC.

The table lists this clonotype with many counts. The chain carries TRBV5-1 and TRBJ2-7; D gene unclear. CDR3 length equals 13 residues. V dropped 4 bases and J dropped 3 bases, with 11 bases sitting between them. Germline values: CDR1 SGHRS, CDR2 YFSETQ. CDR3: CASSVSPFYEQYF. CDR3 in DNA: TGCGCCAGCAGCGTGAGTCCCTTCTACGAGCAGTACTTC.

The sample holds a few counts of this clonotype. J is TRBJ2-3 and V is TRBV5-4; D gene unclear. Deletions cut 0 bases from V and 0 bases from J, with 11 bases between. Germline V gene sequence: CDR1 SGHNT, CDR2 YYREEE (reference sequence). This CDR3 region has 16 residues. DNA of the CDR3: TGTGCCAGCAGCTTGGGCTCAGACTCTAGCACAGATACGCAGTATTTT. Amino acids: CASSLGSDSSTDTQYF.

The gene calls are TRBV5-4 and TRBJ2-5; the match to TRBD2 covers 7 bases. Germline values: CDR1 SGHNT, CDR2 YYREEE (reference sequence). This CDR3 has 16 amino acids. V was pared by 3 bases and J by 3 bases, with 11 bases of the junction left unmatched. The CDR3 DNA reads as TGTGCCAGCAGCTCGTTAAAGGGACTACCGGAAGAGACCCAGTACTTC. It encodes CASSSLKGLPEETQYF.

This clonotype has more than one count but fewer than ten. This chain connects TRBV29-1 to TRBJ2-5; 7 positions agree with TRBD1. The CDR3 extends over 13 amino acids. J gave up 2 bases and V 5 bases, and 5 bases lay outside the gene matches. The germline V gene encodes CDR1 SQVTM and CDR2 ANQGSEA. Here the CDR3 DNA reads TGCAGCGTTCGGGACAGCCAACAAGAGACCCAGTACTTC. This codes for CSVRDSQQETQYF.

This clonotype has just a few counts. V usage is TRBV5-6 and J usage is TRBJ2-7, with 7 bases that match TRBD2. Germline loops: CDR1 SGHDT, CDR2 YYEEEE. The CDR3 contains 15 residues. The ends lost 0 bases at V and 4 bases at J; junction bases unmatched: 7. The CDR3, as DNA: TGTGCCAGCAGCTTGGTCTTGCGGGAGTGGTACGAGCAGTACTTC. It specifies CASSLVLREWYEQYF. The complete variable domain, with remaining parts taken from reference TRBV5-6 and TRBJ2-7, reads DAGVTQSPTHLIKTRGQQVTLRCSPKSGHDTVSWYQQALGQGPQFIFQYYEEEERQRGNFPDRFSGHQFPNYSSELNVNALLLGDSALYLCASSLVLREWYEQYFGPGTRLTVT.

This clonotype was detected a few times. This chain joins TRBV3-1 and TRBJ1-5; D unresolved. The CDR3 totals 17 residues. Germline CDR1 reads LGHDT; CDR2 reads YNNKEL (reference sequence). Trimming pared 0 bases from V and 2 bases from J, leaving 14 bases between. CDR3 in amino acids: CASSQDISGSRNQPQHF. The CDR3, as DNA: TGTGCCAGCAGCCAAGATATTAGTGGCAGCCGCAATCAGCCCCAGCATTTT.

This clonotype has only a few counts. The chain employs TRBV28 and TRBJ2-2; 8 bases align to TRBD2. Looked up from germline, CDR1 is MDHEN and CDR2 is SYDVKM. The CDR3 contains 16 residues. V was pared by 4 bases and J by 10 bases, with 14 bases of the junction left unmatched. The CDR3: CASSSSDALREVELFF. The CDR3 bases are TGTGCCAGCAGTTCCTCCGACGCGCTGCGGGAGGTGGAGCTGTTTTTT. Complete variable domain (other parts from reference TRBV28 and TRBJ2-2): DVKVTQSSRYLVKRTGEKVFLECVQDMDHENMFWYRQDPGLGLRLIYFSYDVKMKEKGDIPEGYSVSREKKERFSLILESASTNQTSMYLCASSSSDALREVELFFGEGSRLTVL.

This clonotype appeared a few times. The genes are TRBV6-2 or TRBV6-3 and TRBJ2-5, with a tentative D call TRBD2 (5 bases). The germline V gene has CDR1 MNHEY and CDR2 SVGEGT. This CDR3 contains 12 residues. Between the trimmed V and J ends, which lost 7 bases and 5 bases, there was a span of 11 bases. CDR3 residues: CASKLEGETQYF. DNA for the CDR3: TGTGCCAGCAAACTAGAGGGCGAGACCCAGTACTTC.

This clonotype was seen a few times. Germline and junction disagree at one end, which may indicate a read error. CDR3 nucleotides: TGTGCCAGCAGCTTAGTACCACTGGAGGTAGCGGGCTGTAACTTC. Its protein product is CASSLVPLEVAGCNF. The genes are TRBV7-8 and TRBJ2-5; TRBD2 matches at 7 bases. The germline V gene encodes CDR1 SGHVS and CDR2 FQNEAQ. This CDR3 comprises 15 residues.